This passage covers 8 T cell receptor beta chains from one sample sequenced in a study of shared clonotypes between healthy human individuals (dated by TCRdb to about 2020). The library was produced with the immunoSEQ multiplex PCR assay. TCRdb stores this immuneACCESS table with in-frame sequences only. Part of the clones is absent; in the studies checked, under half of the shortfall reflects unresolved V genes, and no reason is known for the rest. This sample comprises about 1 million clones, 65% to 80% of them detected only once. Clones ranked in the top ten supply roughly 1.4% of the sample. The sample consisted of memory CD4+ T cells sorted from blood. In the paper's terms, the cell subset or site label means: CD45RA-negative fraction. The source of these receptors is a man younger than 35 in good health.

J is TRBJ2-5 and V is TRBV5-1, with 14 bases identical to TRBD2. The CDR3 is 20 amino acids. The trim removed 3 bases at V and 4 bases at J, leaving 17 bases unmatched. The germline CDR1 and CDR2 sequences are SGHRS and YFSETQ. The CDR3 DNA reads TGCGCCAGCAGCTCCCTGAGGCCGGGACTAGCGGGAGAAGGAGGAGAGACCCAGTACTTC. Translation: CASSSLRPGLAGEGGETQYF.

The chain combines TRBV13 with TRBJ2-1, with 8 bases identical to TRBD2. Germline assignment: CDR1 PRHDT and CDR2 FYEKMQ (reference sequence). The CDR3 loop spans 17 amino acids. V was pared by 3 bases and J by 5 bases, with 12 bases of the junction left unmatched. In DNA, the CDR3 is TGTGCCAGCAGCTTTTTCCGGGGTAGCGGGAAAAACAATGAGCAGTTCTTC. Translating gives CASSFFRGSGKNNEQFF.

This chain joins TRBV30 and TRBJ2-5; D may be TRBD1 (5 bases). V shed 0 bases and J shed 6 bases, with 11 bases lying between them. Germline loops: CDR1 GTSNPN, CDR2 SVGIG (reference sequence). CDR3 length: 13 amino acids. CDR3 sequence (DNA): TGTGCCTGGAGTGTTGGGGCAATCCAGACCCAGTACTTC. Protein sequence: CAWSVGAIQTQYF.

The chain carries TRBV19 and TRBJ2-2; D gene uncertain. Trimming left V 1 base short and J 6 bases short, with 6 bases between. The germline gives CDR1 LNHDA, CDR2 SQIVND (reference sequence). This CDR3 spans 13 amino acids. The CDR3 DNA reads TGTGCCAGTAGTATAGCGGGCCCCGGGGAGCTGTTTTTT. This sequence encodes CASSIAGPGELFF.

The CDR3 DNA reads TGCGCCAGCAGTCGGGGGGGAAGTCAAGAGACCCAGTACTTC. Protein: CASSRGGSQETQYF. V usage is TRBV5-1 and J usage is TRBJ2-5; the match to TRBD2 covers 8 bases. CDR1 is SGHRS, CDR2 YFSETQ, per germline. This CDR3 is built from 14 residues. V trimming: 5 bases; J trimming: 2 bases; junction bases outside the gene matches: 5.

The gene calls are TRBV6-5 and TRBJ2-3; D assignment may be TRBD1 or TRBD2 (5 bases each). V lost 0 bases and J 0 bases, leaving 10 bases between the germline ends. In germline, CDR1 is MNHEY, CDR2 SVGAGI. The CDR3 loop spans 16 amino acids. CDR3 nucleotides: TGTGCCAGCAGTTACTCGGGACGCACAAGCACAGATACGCAGTATTTT. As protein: CASSYSGRTSTDTQYF.

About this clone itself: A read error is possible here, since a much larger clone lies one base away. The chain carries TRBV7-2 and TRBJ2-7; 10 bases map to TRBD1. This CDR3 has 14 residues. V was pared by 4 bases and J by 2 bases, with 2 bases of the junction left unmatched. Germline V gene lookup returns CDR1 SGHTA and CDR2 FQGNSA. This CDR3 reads CASSSGTGAYEQYF. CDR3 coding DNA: TGTGCCAGCAGCTCCGGGACAGGGGCCTACGAGCAGTACTTC.

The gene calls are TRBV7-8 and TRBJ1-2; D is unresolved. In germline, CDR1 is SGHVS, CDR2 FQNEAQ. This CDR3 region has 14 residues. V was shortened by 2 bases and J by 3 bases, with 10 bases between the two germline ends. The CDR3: CASSLRGQDYGYTF. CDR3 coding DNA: TGTGCCAGCAGCTTACGTGGGCAGGACTATGGCTACACCTTC.